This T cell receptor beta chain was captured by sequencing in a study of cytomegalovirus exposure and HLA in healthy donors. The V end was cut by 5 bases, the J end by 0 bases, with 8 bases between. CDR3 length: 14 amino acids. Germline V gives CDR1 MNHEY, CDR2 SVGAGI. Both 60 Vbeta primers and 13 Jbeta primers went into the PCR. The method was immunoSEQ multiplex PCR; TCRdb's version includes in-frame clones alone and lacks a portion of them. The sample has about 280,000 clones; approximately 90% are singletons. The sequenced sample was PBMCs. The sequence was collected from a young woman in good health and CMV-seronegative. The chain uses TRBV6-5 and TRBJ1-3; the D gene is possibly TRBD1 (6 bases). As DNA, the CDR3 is TGTGCCAGCAGTCAGGGGTCCTCTGGAAACACCATATATTTT. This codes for CASSQGSSGNTIYF.